These 25 T cell receptor beta chains were sequenced from one sample in a study of cytomegalovirus exposure and HLA in healthy donors. This PCR relied on a set of 60 Vbeta primers and 13 Jbeta primers. The repertoire was sequenced with immunoSEQ multiplex PCR; TCRdb's copy has only in-frame clones and lacks some. The sample contains around 97,000 clones, almost 80% of which appear only once. The material sequenced was PBMCs. These receptors came from a man aged 50 to 59 in good health and CMV-seropositive.

This sequence joins TRBV18 and TRBJ2-2; 8 bases agree with TRBD2. V lost 7 bases to trimming and J lost 1 base; unmatched junction nucleotides: 5. This CDR3 is built from 15 residues. CDR1 and CDR2 from the germline V gene are KGHSH and LQKENI. This CDR3 reads CASLATSGNTGELFF. For the CDR3, the DNA is TGTGCCAGCTTGGCTACTAGCGGGAACACCGGGGAGCTGTTTTTT.

The rearrangement links TRBV10-2 to TRBJ2-1, with 12 positions matching TRBD2. Germline lookup yields CDR1 WSHSY and CDR2 SAAADI. V dropped 6 bases and J dropped 4; count of bases not matched to a gene: 10. The CDR3 spans 17 residues. The CDR3: CASRPSLGLAGYNEQFF. Here the CDR3 DNA reads TGCGCCAGCAGGCCTAGTTTGGGACTAGCGGGTTACAATGAGCAGTTCTTC.

Notes on this clone: Germline is not matched at one junction end, which may reflect a read error. The gene calls are TRBV6-1 and TRBJ1-4; no firm D call. The length of the CDR3 is 16 residues. Germline assignment: CDR1 MNHNS and CDR2 SASEGT. The CDR3 DNA is TGTGCCAGCAGCGAAGATGTGACAACTAGAAATGAAAAACTGTTTTTT. Its translation is CASSEDVTTRNEKLFF.

The V call is TRBV30, the J call TRBJ2-1; TRBD2 matches 7 bases. V shed 2 bases, J shed 0 bases, and the junction held 10 bases outside the gene matches. Per the germline V gene, CDR1 is GTSNPN and CDR2 is SVGIG (reference sequence). The length of the CDR3 is 17 residues. The CDR3 is CAWSIYGRSSSYNEQFF. The CDR3 DNA reads as TGTGCCTGGAGTATATACGGGAGGTCGAGCTCCTACAATGAGCAGTTCTTC.

The chain uses TRBV5-1 and TRBJ2-3; 11 bases align to TRBD2. Germline CDR1 SGHRS, CDR2 YFSETQ. The V and J ends lost 0 bases and 0 bases, in that order; junction bases with no gene match: 6. This CDR3 contains 18 residues. The CDR3 loop is CASSLAPWTSGSTDTQYF. CDR3 DNA sequence: TGCGCCAGCAGCTTGGCCCCCTGGACTAGCGGGAGCACAGATACGCAGTATTTT. The full variable domain, its missing parts supplied by reference TRBV5-1 and TRBJ2-3, is KAGVTQTPRYLIKTRGQQVTLSCSPISGHRSVSWYQQTPGQGLQFLFEYFSETQRNKGNFPGRFSGRQFSNSRSEMNVSTLELGDSALYLCASSLAPWTSGSTDTQYFGPGTRLTVL.

This clone has just a few counts. This chain uses TRBV2 with TRBJ1-1; no clear D. The V end lost 3 bases, the J end lost 8 bases, and 7 bases lay between the germline ends. Germline CDR1 is SNHLY and CDR2 is FYNNEI. This CDR3 spans 11 amino acids. DNA of the CDR3: TGTGCCAGCAGTGAGTGGGCAGAAGCTTTCTTT. It translates to CASSEWAEAFF.

Notes on this clone: This CDR3 is also generated by other DNA sequences in the sample. V is TRBV5-1 and J is TRBJ2-5; 12 nucleotides line up with TRBD2. Germline assignment: CDR1 SGHRS and CDR2 YFSETQ. The CDR3 covers 16 residues. Trimming at V came to 0 bases and at J to 0 bases, leaving 0 bases not matched to a gene. The CDR3 sequence is CASSLGTSGNQETQYF. In nucleotides, the CDR3 is TGCGCCAGCAGCTTGGGGACTAGCGGGAACCAAGAGACCCAGTACTTC. The full variable domain, with the rest looked up from reference TRBV5-1 and TRBJ2-5, is KAGVTQTPRYLIKTRGQQVTLSCSPISGHRSVSWYQQTPGQGLQFLFEYFSETQRNKGNFPGRFSGRQFSNSRSEMNVSTLELGDSALYLCASSLGTSGNQETQYFGPGTRLLVL.

The chain combines TRBV6-5 with TRBJ2-7; possibly TRBD2 for D (5 bases). V dropped 7 bases and J dropped 6 bases, with 13 bases sitting between them. The CDR3 length is 12 residues. The germline CDR1 and CDR2 sequences are MNHEY and SVGAGI. As DNA, the CDR3 is TGTGCCAGCAACAACGGGGTTCTCGAGCAGTACTTC. Translation gives CASNNGVLEQYF.

The chain carries TRBV5-3 and TRBJ1-2; D is undetermined. TRBV5-3 is an ORF, with its function uncertain. The CDR3 runs to 15 residues. V lost 7 bases and J lost 1, with 17 bases in between. The CDR3, as DNA: TGTGCCAGAGCGAACAGAGAGTCCCTTAACTATGGCTACACCTTC. Amino acid sequence: CARANRESLNYGYTF.

The chain uses TRBV4-2 and TRBJ2-1; 10 bases are a match to TRBD1. Germline loops: CDR1 LGHNA, CDR2 YNFKEQ. V lost 3 bases to trimming and J lost 8 bases; unmatched junction nucleotides: 10. CDR3 length: 16 residues. CDR3 DNA: TGTGCCAGCAGCCAGGCGGGACAGGGGTCGGTTGATGAGCAGTTCTTC. Its protein product is CASSQAGQGSVDEQFF.

The chain employs TRBV27 and TRBJ2-2; tentatively, D is TRBD1 (5 bases). The germline CDR1 and CDR2 sequences are MNHEY and SMNVEV (reference sequence). The ends were cut back, 3 bases at V and 4 bases at J, with 15 bases in the middle. This CDR3 is built from 16 residues. The CDR3: CASSLGPSWGTGELFF. CDR3 nucleotide sequence: TGTGCCAGCAGTTTGGGGCCTAGTTGGGGCACCGGGGAGCTGTTTTTT.

The V gene is TRBV28, the J gene TRBJ2-7, with a tentative D call TRBD2 (5 bases). Germline values: CDR1 MDHEN, CDR2 SYDVKM. Trimming stripped 6 bases from V and 2 bases from J, with 20 bases between. CDR3 length: 16 amino acids. The CDR3 is CASSFDLTSLTYEQYF. The CDR3 bases are TGTGCCAGCAGCTTTGACCTTACTAGTCTCACCTACGAGCAGTACTTC.

This clone came up a few times. The chain employs TRBV28 and TRBJ1-4, with D possibly matching TRBD1 (6 bases). Looked up from germline, CDR1 is MDHEN and CDR2 is SYDVKM. The germline V and J ends were trimmed by 10 bases and 0 bases, with 18 bases remaining between them. The CDR3 sequence is 16 residues long. The CDR3 loop reads CATTGGQGATNEKLFF. The CDR3 nucleotides read TGTGCCACCACGGGGGGACAAGGGGCAACTAATGAAAAACTGTTTTTT.

J is TRBJ1-1 and V is TRBV28, with 8 bases identical to TRBD1. CDR3 size: 13 residues. Germline CDR1 reads MDHEN; CDR2 reads SYDVKM. J was trimmed by 10 bases and V by 6 bases; bases with no gene match: 10. Here the CDR3 reads CASRIGQGARAFF. The CDR3 DNA is TGTGCCAGCAGAATAGGGCAGGGGGCTCGAGCTTTCTTT.

The gene calls are TRBV7-2 and TRBJ2-7, with 8 bases identical to TRBD1. The CDR3 consists of 16 residues. Per the germline V gene, CDR1 is SGHTA and CDR2 is FQGNSA. V trimming: 4 bases; J trimming: 3 bases; junction bases outside the gene matches: 11. The CDR3 DNA sequence: TGTGCCAGCAGCTGGGGGGACAGGACCTATTTCTACGAGCAGTACTTC. Translation: CASSWGDRTYFYEQYF.

Written as DNA, the CDR3 is TGTGCCAGCAGCTTATCAGGTGGAGATACGCAGTATTTT. As protein: CASSLSGGDTQYF. The chain recombines TRBV7-3 with TRBJ2-3; D gene unclear. Per the germline V gene, CDR1 is SGHTA and CDR2 is FQGTGA. The ends were cut back, 2 bases at V and 5 bases at J, with 8 bases in the middle. There are 13 residues in the CDR3.

The gene calls are TRBV6-4 and TRBJ2-3, with 7 positions matching TRBD1. Germline V gene sequence: CDR1 MRHNA, CDR2 SNTAGT. Trimming removed 6 bases from V and 9 bases from J; junction bases left unmatched: 15. The CDR3 length is 15 residues. For the CDR3, the DNA is TGTGCCAGCAGCGTCGAAGGGACCCGAGGGGGCACGCAGTATTTT. This translates into CASSVEGTRGGTQYF.

The chain uses TRBV28 and TRBJ2-2; the match to TRBD2 covers 11 bases. The CDR3 sequence is 15 residues long. Per germline, CDR1 MDHEN and CDR2 SYDVKM. Trimming took 6 bases from V and 6 from J; bases not matched to a gene: 6. CDR3 DNA sequence: TGTGCCAGCAGCCTCACTAGCGGGAGACCCGGGGAGCTGTTTTTT. Protein sequence: CASSLTSGRPGELFF.

In its sample, this clone was seen once. The V call is TRBV4-3, the J call TRBJ1-3; no reliable D call. From germline, CDR1 is LGHNA and CDR2 YSLEER. CDR3 length: 15 amino acids. Trimming removed 1 base at V and 0 bases at J, with 7 bases between. CDR3 amino acids: CASSQGQDSGNTIYF. For the CDR3, the DNA is TGCGCCAGCAGCCAAGGCCAGGACTCTGGAAACACCATATATTTT.

This chain joins TRBV10-1 and TRBJ2-2; D ambiguous. Germline assignment: CDR1 WNHNN and CDR2 SYGVQD (reference sequence). This CDR3 contains 12 residues. The V and J ends lost 3 bases and 6 bases respectively, with 5 bases between them. CDR3 DNA: TGCGCCAGCAGTGAATGGCCCGGGGAGCTGTTTTTT. This sequence encodes CASSEWPGELFF.

This rearrangement joins TRBV30 to TRBJ1-2; D gene ambiguous. Germline loops: CDR1 GTSNPN, CDR2 SVGIG (reference sequence). This CDR3 comprises 16 residues. V shed 2 bases and J shed 4 bases, with 20 bases lying between them. The CDR3 loop is CAWSPFTVASGYGYTF. The CDR3 region has the DNA TGTGCCTGGAGTCCCTTCACCGTGGCCTCTGGCTATGGCTACACCTTC. The full variable domain, its missing parts supplied by reference TRBV30 and TRBJ1-2, is SQTIHQWPATLVQPVGSPLSLECTVEGTSNPNLYWYRQAAGRGLQLLFYSVGIGQISSEVPQNLSASRPQDRQFILSSKKLLLSDSGFYLCAWSPFTVASGYGYTFGSGTRLTVV.

The genes are TRBV7-3 and TRBJ2-3; TRBD1 is a possible D gene (5 bases). The CDR3 spans 14 residues. The V end was cut by 3 bases, the J end by 6 bases, with 13 bases between. The germline CDR1 and CDR2 sequences are SGHTA and FQGTGA. The CDR3 coding sequence is TGTGCCAGCAGCTTGGGCAGGGCGTCGGATACGCAGTATTTT. It translates to CASSLGRASDTQYF.

V usage is TRBV11-3 and J usage is TRBJ2-1; D is perhaps TRBD2 (6 bases). The CDR3 contains 13 residues. Trimming took 5 bases from V and 10 from J, leaving 15 bases between them. CDR1 SGHNT and CDR2 YENEEA come from the germline V gene. CDR3 region: CASSPRGSGEQFF. The DNA for the CDR3 is TGTGCCAGCAGCCCCCGGGGGAGCGGAGAGCAGTTCTTC.

A few counts support this clone. CDR3 bases: TGCAGCGTGATGACAGGGGTCACAGATACGCAGTATTTT. This encodes CSVMTGVTDTQYF. The chain combines TRBV29-1 with TRBJ2-3, with 8 bases identical to TRBD1. J was trimmed by 2 bases and V by 6 bases; bases with no gene match: 4. This CDR3 has 13 residues. Germline CDR1 SQVTM, CDR2 ANQGSEA.

This chain connects TRBV6-1 to TRBJ2-3, with 10 bases lining up with TRBD2. The CDR3 has 14 amino acids. J gave up 3 bases and V 4 bases, and 1 base lay outside the gene matches. CDR1 is MNHNS and CDR2 is SASEGT in the germline V gene. The CDR3: CASSVLAGTDTQYF. The CDR3 DNA is TGTGCCAGCAGTGTACTAGCGGGAACAGATACGCAGTATTTT.